The rows below give T cell receptor beta chains drawn from one sample of a study of graft-versus-host responses after intestinal transplantation. Repertoires were generated with immunoSEQ multiplex PCR, while TCRdb's copy carries only in-frame clones and drops some. Of more than 65,000 clones in the sample, under 90% were seen once. Antigen specificity for these receptors is unknown. The sample in question was unstimulated CD4+ T cells sorted from spleen or lymph node cells, obtained before transplant. These receptors all come from a human donor who was the organ donor for an intestinal transplant. CDR3s include the opening cysteine and the closing phenylalanine or tryptophan. Each record gives: D gene, clone size, V gene, J gene, CDR3 protein, CDR3 DNA. D genes are given only for firm matches. Some rows mark clone size as missing; the rest say once, few, many or name a class of expanded clone.

d_call: .; clone_size: .; v_call: TRBV4-1; j_call: TRBJ1-2; cdr3_aa: CASSLGRQSNYGYTF; cdr3_nt: TGCGCCAGCAGCCTCGGACGACAGTCTAACTATGGCTACACCTTC
d_call: TRBD2; clone_size: .; v_call: TRBV19; j_call: TRBJ2-2; cdr3_aa: CASSIAGGPRGELFF; cdr3_nt: TGTGCCAGTAGTATAGCGGGGGGGCCAAGAGGGGAGCTGTTTTTT
d_call: .; clone_size: .; v_call: TRBV4-3; j_call: TRBJ1-6; cdr3_aa: CASSQAVGQSSYNSPLHF; cdr3_nt: TGCGCCAGCAGCCAAGCAGTCGGACAGAGCTCCTATAATTCACCCCTCCACTTT
d_call: TRBD1; clone_size: .; v_call: TRBV15; j_call: TRBJ1-1; cdr3_aa: CATSINRQGTEAFF; cdr3_nt: TGTGCCACCAGCATTAACAGACAGGGCACTGAAGCTTTCTTT
d_call: .; clone_size: few; v_call: TRBV12-5; j_call: TRBJ1-1; cdr3_aa: CASGLVRRTTQGCTEAFF; cdr3_nt: TGTGCTAGTGGTTTGGTACGTCGGACAACCCAAGGGTGCACTGAAGCTTTCTTT
d_call: .; clone_size: few; v_call: TRBV28; j_call: TRBJ1-1; cdr3_aa: CASSASGRRMNTEAFF; cdr3_nt: TGTGCCAGCAGCGCCTCGGGAAGGAGAATGAACACTGAAGCTTTCTTT
d_call: .; clone_size: .; v_call: TRBV6-5; j_call: TRBJ2-2; cdr3_aa: CASKGAGELFF; cdr3_nt: TGTGCCAGCAAAGGGGCCGGGGAGCTGTTTTTT
d_call: .; clone_size: .; v_call: TRBV5-1; j_call: TRBJ2-6; cdr3_aa: CASSLGLAGGIRGANVLTF; cdr3_nt: TGCGCCAGCAGCTTGGGCTTGGCAGGGGGGATTCGAGGGGCCAACGTCCTGACTTTC
d_call: .; clone_size: .; v_call: TRBV9; j_call: TRBJ2-3; cdr3_aa: CASSGGPTYTDTQYF; cdr3_nt: TGTGCCAGCAGCGGGGGGCCTACATACACAGATACGCAGTATTTT
d_call: TRBD1; clone_size: .; v_call: TRBV6-5; j_call: TRBJ1-1; cdr3_aa: CASSRTGGTEAFF; cdr3_nt: TGTGCCAGCAGCAGGACAGGGGGGACTGAAGCTTTCTTT
d_call: TRBD2; clone_size: .; v_call: TRBV7-3; j_call: TRBJ2-3; cdr3_aa: CASSLTPRGRWADTQYF; cdr3_nt: TGTGCCAGCAGCTTAACTCCGCGGGGGAGGTGGGCAGATACGCAGTATTTT
d_call: .; clone_size: .; v_call: TRBV21-1; j_call: TRBJ2-5; cdr3_aa: CASKPGKQETQYF; cdr3_nt: TGTGCCAGCAAACCCGGGAAGCAAGAGACCCAGTACTTC
d_call: .; clone_size: .; v_call: TRBV7-2; j_call: TRBJ1-3; cdr3_aa: CASSSRYSGNTIYF; cdr3_nt: TGTGCCAGCAGCTCCAGATACTCTGGAAACACCATATATTTT
d_call: .; clone_size: .; v_call: TRBV2; j_call: TRBJ1-1; cdr3_aa: CASRGGQNTEAFF; cdr3_nt: TGTGCCAGCCGAGGGGGACAGAACACTGAAGCTTTCTTT
d_call: TRBD2; clone_size: .; v_call: TRBV28; j_call: TRBJ2-3; cdr3_aa: CASELAGGTDTQYF; cdr3_nt: TGTGCCAGCGAGCTGGCGGGGGGCACAGATACGCAGTATTTT
d_call: TRBD1; clone_size: .; v_call: TRBV5-6; j_call: TRBJ1-2; cdr3_aa: CASSRTGLKVNYGYTF; cdr3_nt: TGTGCCAGCAGCCGGACAGGGCTGAAGGTGAACTATGGCTACACCTTC
d_call: TRBD1; clone_size: once; v_call: TRBV28; j_call: TRBJ1-2; cdr3_aa: CASSSPDRALNYGYTF; cdr3_nt: TGTGCCAGCAGTTCACCCGACAGGGCCCTTAACTATGGCTACACCTTC
d_call: .; clone_size: .; v_call: TRBV7-9; j_call: TRBJ2-3; cdr3_aa: CASSLDRVDTQYF; cdr3_nt: TGTGCCAGCAGCTTAGACAGGGTCGATACGCAGTATTTT
d_call: .; clone_size: .; v_call: TRBV7-2; j_call: TRBJ1-2; cdr3_aa: CASSLGQTPNYGYTF; cdr3_nt: TGTGCCAGCAGCTTAGGGCAGACACCTAACTATGGCTACACCTTC
d_call: .; clone_size: .; v_call: TRBV6-5; j_call: TRBJ1-1; cdr3_aa: CASSSTGFGANTEAFF; cdr3_nt: TGTGCCAGCAGTTCCACAGGGTTTGGGGCGAACACTGAAGCTTTCTTT
d_call: .; clone_size: few; v_call: TRBV14; j_call: TRBJ2-5; cdr3_aa: CASSQGLDFEYF; cdr3_nt: TGTGCCAGCAGTCAAGGTCTAGACTTTGAGTACTTC
d_call: .; clone_size: .; v_call: TRBV15; j_call: TRBJ1-6; cdr3_aa: CATSRAGTTNSPLHF; cdr3_nt: TGTGCCACCAGCAGAGCTGGGACTACTAATTCACCCCTCCACTTT
d_call: TRBD1; clone_size: .; v_call: TRBV11-2; j_call: TRBJ1-3; cdr3_aa: CASSLARDRDDTIYF; cdr3_nt: TGTGCCAGCAGCTTAGCCCGGGACAGGGATGACACCATATATTTT
d_call: .; clone_size: .; v_call: TRBV6-1; j_call: TRBJ2-4; cdr3_aa: CASRTLAKNIQYF; cdr3_nt: TGTGCCAGCAGAACTCTAGCCAAAAACATTCAGTACTTC
d_call: TRBD1; clone_size: .; v_call: TRBV29-1; j_call: TRBJ2-5; cdr3_aa: CSTRQGSRETQYF; cdr3_nt: TGCAGCACAAGACAGGGGTCTAGGGAGACCCAGTACTTC
d_call: TRBD1; clone_size: .; v_call: TRBV9; j_call: TRBJ2-2; cdr3_aa: CASSEVDRGVFGELFF; cdr3_nt: TGTGCCAGCAGCGAAGTGGACAGGGGGGTATTCGGGGAGCTGTTTTTT
d_call: .; clone_size: .; v_call: TRBV5-8; j_call: TRBJ2-3; cdr3_aa: CASSFNPPRTDTQYF; cdr3_nt: TGTGCCAGCAGCTTTAACCCCCCTCGGACAGATACGCAGTATTTT
d_call: .; clone_size: .; v_call: TRBV7-2; j_call: TRBJ1-5; cdr3_aa: CASSWEGGGSNQPQHF; cdr3_nt: TGTGCCAGCAGCTGGGAGGGTGGAGGGAGCAATCAGCCCCAGCATTTT
d_call: .; clone_size: .; v_call: TRBV25-1; j_call: TRBJ2-1; cdr3_aa: CASGLDNEQFF; cdr3_nt: TGTGCCAGCGGACTGGACAATGAGCAGTTCTTC
d_call: TRBD2; clone_size: .; v_call: TRBV19; j_call: TRBJ2-3; cdr3_aa: CASSRPSGATDTQYF; cdr3_nt: TGTGCCAGTAGTAGGCCTAGCGGGGCTACAGATACGCAGTATTTT
d_call: .; clone_size: .; v_call: TRBV25-1; j_call: TRBJ2-2; cdr3_aa: CASTLGPNTGELFF; cdr3_nt: TGTGCCAGCACCCTGGGCCCGAACACCGGGGAGCTGTTTTTT
d_call: .; clone_size: .; v_call: TRBV19; j_call: TRBJ1-6; cdr3_aa: CASSRGTDSPLHF; cdr3_nt: TGTGCCAGTAGTAGAGGCACGGATTCACCCCTCCACTTT
d_call: TRBD1; clone_size: .; v_call: TRBV4-3; j_call: TRBJ2-1; cdr3_aa: CASSQKGAGPSYNEQFF; cdr3_nt: TGCGCCAGCAGCCAAAAGGGGGCGGGTCCCTCCTACAATGAGCAGTTCTTC
d_call: .; clone_size: .; v_call: TRBV19; j_call: TRBJ2-5; cdr3_aa: CASSTKETQYF; cdr3_nt: TGTGCCAGTAGTACCAAAGAGACCCAGTACTTC
d_call: TRBD2; clone_size: medium-sized; v_call: TRBV5-6; j_call: TRBJ2-5; cdr3_aa: CASSLASGGETQYF; cdr3_nt: TGTGCCAGCAGCCTGGCTTCGGGGGGGGAGACCCAGTACTTC
d_call: TRBD1; clone_size: once; v_call: TRBV28; j_call: TRBJ1-2; cdr3_aa: CASSLSGQGLGGYTF; cdr3_nt: TGTGCCAGCAGTTTATCGGGACAGGGTTTGGGTGGCTACACCTTC
d_call: TRBD1; clone_size: once; v_call: TRBV28; j_call: TRBJ1-2; cdr3_aa: CASRTGGAFYGYTF; cdr3_nt: TGTGCCAGCAGGACAGGGGGCGCATTCTATGGCTACACCTTC
d_call: .; clone_size: .; v_call: TRBV11-2; j_call: TRBJ2-3; cdr3_aa: CASSLSADTQYF; cdr3_nt: TGTGCCAGCAGCTTATCCGCAGATACGCAGTATTTT
d_call: .; clone_size: .; v_call: TRBV13; j_call: TRBJ2-5; cdr3_aa: CASSLRRGRDQETQYF; cdr3_nt: TGTGCCAGCAGCTTAAGGCGGGGTAGGGACCAAGAGACCCAGTACTTC
d_call: TRBD1; clone_size: .; v_call: TRBV5-1; j_call: TRBJ1-2; cdr3_aa: CASSLGPRDRGLGYTF; cdr3_nt: TGCGCCAGCAGCTTGGGCCCCCGGGACAGGGGGCTTGGCTACACCTTC
d_call: TRBD1; clone_size: .; v_call: TRBV27; j_call: TRBJ1-1; cdr3_aa: CASTLQTGGTEAFF; cdr3_nt: TGTGCCAGCACCCTCCAGACAGGGGGCACTGAAGCTTTCTTT